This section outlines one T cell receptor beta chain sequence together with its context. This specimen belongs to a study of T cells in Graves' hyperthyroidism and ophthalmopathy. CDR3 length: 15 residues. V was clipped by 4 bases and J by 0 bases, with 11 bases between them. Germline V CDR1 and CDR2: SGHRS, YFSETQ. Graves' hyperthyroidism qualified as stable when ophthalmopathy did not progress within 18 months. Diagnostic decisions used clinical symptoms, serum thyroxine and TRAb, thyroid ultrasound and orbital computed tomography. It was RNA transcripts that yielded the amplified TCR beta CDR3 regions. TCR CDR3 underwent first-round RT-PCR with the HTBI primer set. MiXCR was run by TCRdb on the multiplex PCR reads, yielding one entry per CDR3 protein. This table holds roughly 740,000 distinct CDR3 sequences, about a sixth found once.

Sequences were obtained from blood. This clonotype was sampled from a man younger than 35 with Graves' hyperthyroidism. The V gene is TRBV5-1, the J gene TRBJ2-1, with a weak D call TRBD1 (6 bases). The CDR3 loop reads CASSTGTYSYNEQFF. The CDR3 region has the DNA TGCGCCAGCAGCACCGGGACATACTCCTACAATGAGCAGTTCTTC.